This passage covers 17 T cell receptor beta chains from one sample sequenced in a study of blood T cell repertoires in COVID-19. Assay: immunoSEQ multiplex PCR; the TCRdb copy retains only in-frame clones and omits some. Counted here are roughly 150,000 clones, roughly 82% occurring once; the ten biggest clones make up roughly 15%. The sequenced sample consisted of peripheral blood. The receptors here all came from a human donor with acute or convalescent COVID-19. The donor label of this sample is uncertain.

CDR3 nucleotides: TGTGCCAGCAGAGGACACCTCTCTGGAAACACCATATATTTT. Amino acid sequence: CASRGHLSGNTIYF. This chain links TRBV3-1 (or the pseudogene TRBV3-2) with TRBJ1-3; the D gene is possibly TRBD1 (5 bases). The CDR3 runs 14 residues. Germline V gives CDR1 LGHDT, CDR2 YNNKEL (reference sequence). V gave up 6 bases and J gave up 0 bases, with 9 bases separating them.

This sequence joins TRBV30 and TRBJ1-1; D is possibly TRBD1 (6 bases). CDR1 is GTSNPN, CDR2 SVGIG, per germline (reference sequence). CDR3 size: 11 residues. V was pared by 0 bases and J by 11 bases, with 10 bases between. The CDR3 is CAWSVLRGAFF. The CDR3 nucleotides are TGTGCCTGGAGTGTACTCAGGGGCGCTTTCTTT.

The genes are TRBV7-9 and TRBJ1-6, with D possibly TRBD1 on 6 matching bases. In germline, CDR1 is SEHNR, CDR2 FQNEAQ (reference sequence). The V and J ends lost 5 bases and 7 bases respectively, with 15 bases between them. The CDR3 is 15 residues long. This CDR3 reads CASSPPGTQNSPLHF. CDR3 sequence (DNA): TGTGCCAGCAGCCCACCCGGGACACAGAATTCACCCCTCCACTTT. Complete variable domain (other parts from reference TRBV7-9 and TRBJ1-6): DTGVSQNPRHKITKRGQNVTFRCDPISEHNRLYWYRQTLGQGPEFLTYFQNEAQLEKSRLLSDRFSAERPKGSFSTLEIQRTEQGDSAMYLCASSPPGTQNSPLHFGNGTRLTVT.

The chain employs TRBV18 and TRBJ1-1; TRBD1 might be the D (6 bases). Germline V gene sequence: CDR1 KGHSH, CDR2 LQKENI. This CDR3 contains 15 residues. Trimming pared 5 bases from V and 1 base from J, leaving 14 bases between. CDR3 protein: CASSSQTGGNTEAFF. CDR3 DNA sequence: TGTGCCAGCTCATCCCAGACAGGAGGGAACACTGAAGCTTTCTTT.

This clone was observed a few times. The chain recombines TRBV5-5 with TRBJ1-2, with TRBD1 matching 11 bases. V gave up 4 bases and J gave up 2 bases; unmatched junction bases: 1. CDR1 is SGHKS, CDR2 YYEKEE, per germline (reference sequence). The CDR3 totals 14 residues. Here the CDR3 reads CASSGDRGNYGYTF. The CDR3 DNA sequence: TGTGCCAGCAGCGGGGACAGGGGGAACTATGGCTACACCTTC.

This sequence joins TRBV6-5 and TRBJ2-1, with D perhaps matching TRBD2 (7 bases). Trimming shortened V by 3 bases and J by 10 bases, and 19 bases separated the two germline ends. Germline lookup yields CDR1 MNHEY and CDR2 SVGAGI. The CDR3 runs 15 residues. The CDR3 here is CASSYSGGGPLEQFF. CDR3 nucleotides: TGTGCCAGCAGTTATTCTGGGGGGGGGCCTTTGGAGCAGTTCTTC.

This clone was observed a few times. V gene TRBV12-3 or TRBV12-4 combines with J gene TRBJ2-7; 7 bases are a match to TRBD1. The CDR3 contains 13 residues. V lost 5 bases and J lost 3; bases outside the gene matches: 4. The CDR3 DNA reads TGTGCCAGCAGTGGGGGACAGAACTACGAGCAGTACTTC. Its protein product is CASSGGQNYEQYF.

The rearrangement links TRBV4-2 to TRBJ1-4; D is unclear. Trimming removed 4 bases at V and 8 bases at J, with 11 bases between. CDR1 is LGHNA and CDR2 is YNFKEQ in the germline V gene. The CDR3 loop spans 13 amino acids. CDR3 in DNA: TGTGCCAGCAGCCCTCCGAGCGGGGAAAAACTGTTTTTT. Translated, it gives CASSPPSGEKLFF.

This clone was counted once. CDR3 DNA: TGTGCCAGTAGTTATAGCGGGGCGACCTACAATGAGCAGTTCTTC. Amino acids: CASSYSGATYNEQFF. The V call is TRBV19, the J call TRBJ2-1; 8 bases align to TRBD2. The J segment lost 2 bases and the V segment lost 5 bases, leaving 5 bases of the junction unmatched. This CDR3 has 15 amino acids. Germline V CDR1 and CDR2: LNHDA, SQIVND (reference sequence).

The V gene is TRBV7-2, the J gene TRBJ2-7, with D possibly TRBD1 on 6 matching bases. CDR1 is SGHTA and CDR2 is FQGNSA in the germline V gene. V was shortened by 5 bases and J by 4 bases, with 9 bases between the two germline ends. This CDR3 comprises 12 residues. The DNA of the CDR3 is TGTGCCAGCAGCATGGACAGATACGAGCAGTACTTC. Protein sequence: CASSMDRYEQYF. Supplemented by reference TRBV7-2 and TRBJ2-7, the full variable domain reads GAGVSQSPSNKVTEKGKDVELRCDPISGHTALYWYRQSLGQGLEFLIYFQGNSAPDKSGLPSDRFSAERTGGSVSTLTIQRTQQEDSAVYLCASSMDRYEQYFGPGTRLTVT.

This clone showed up many times. The identical CDR3 is also encoded by other nucleotide sequences in the sample. The chain uses TRBV30 and TRBJ2-1; maybe TRBD1 (6 bases). Germline-derived CDR1 and CDR2 are GTSNPN and SVGIG (reference sequence). Trimming stripped 0 bases from V and 7 bases from J, with 16 bases between. This CDR3 spans 15 amino acids. In DNA, the CDR3 is TGTGCCTGGAGTGTACGAGGGGGTTCTCAAAATGAGCAGTTCTTC. This gives the protein CAWSVRGGSQNEQFF. The complete variable domain, with remaining parts taken from reference TRBV30 and TRBJ2-1, reads SQTIHQWPATLVQPVGSPLSLECTVEGTSNPNLYWYRQAAGRGLQLLFYSVGIGQISSEVPQNLSASRPQDRQFILSSKKLLLSDSGFYLCAWSVRGGSQNEQFFGPGTRLTVL.

Only one count was recorded for this clone. The chain recombines TRBV2 with TRBJ1-6; 7 bases line up with TRBD1. The V gene end was trimmed by 4 bases and the J gene end by 9 bases; junction bases not matched to a gene: 6. In germline, CDR1 is SNHLY, CDR2 FYNNEI. The CDR3 has 14 residues. CDR3 residues: CASSVTGSASPLHF. The CDR3 nucleotides are TGTGCCAGCAGTGTGACAGGGTCGGCTTCACCCCTCCACTTT.

The chain employs TRBV12-3 or TRBV12-4 and TRBJ1-1; a weak D match, TRBD1 (5 bases). The CDR3 is made up of 12 amino acids. Between the trimmed V and J ends, which lost 4 bases and 6 bases, there was a span of 9 bases. This chain's CDR3 is CASSWQGSEAFF. CDR3 bases: TGTGCCAGCAGTTGGCAGGGATCTGAAGCTTTCTTT.

This rearrangement joins TRBV6-2 or TRBV6-3 to TRBJ2-5, with D perhaps matching TRBD2 (6 bases). The germline V gene encodes CDR1 MNHEY and CDR2 SVGEGT. Deletions cut 2 bases from V and 1 base from J, with 11 bases between. The CDR3 is 15 residues long. CDR3 nucleotide sequence: TGTGCCAGCAGTTACGCGGGACGAACCCAAGAGACCCAGTACTTC. Translated: CASSYAGRTQETQYF.

CDR3 coding DNA: TGTGCCAGCAGTTACTCGAGAGGTCTAGCGGGGGGCTTCTCCTACAATGAGCAGTTCTTC. Translation gives CASSYSRGLAGGFSYNEQFF. The V gene is TRBV6-2 or TRBV6-3, the J gene TRBJ2-1; 11 bases fit TRBD2. J was trimmed by 0 bases and V by 0 bases; bases with no gene match: 10. The CDR3 totals 20 residues. Germline CDR1 MNHEY, CDR2 SVGEGT.

The chain couples TRBV13 to TRBJ2-1, with D unclear. Germline loops: CDR1 PRHDT, CDR2 FYEKMQ (reference sequence). V was shortened by 1 base and J by 0 bases, with 7 bases between the two germline ends. This CDR3 contains 15 residues. CDR3 DNA: TGTGCCAGCAGCTTAGAACCTAGCTCCTACAATGAGCAGTTCTTC. Translation: CASSLEPSSYNEQFF. The full variable domain, completed using reference TRBV13 and TRBJ2-1, is AAGVIQSPRHLIKEKRETATLKCYPIPRHDTVYWYQQGPGQDPQFLISFYEKMQSDKGSIPDRFSAQQFSDYHSELNMSSLELGDSALYFCASSLEPSSYNEQFFGPGTRLTVL.

V is TRBV5-1 and J is TRBJ1-1, with a weak D call TRBD1 (6 bases). The V end lost 2 bases, the J end lost 5 bases, and 13 bases lay between the germline ends. The CDR3 spans 14 residues. Germline CDR1 is SGHRS and CDR2 is YFSETQ. Written as DNA, the CDR3 is TGCGCCAGCAGCTTCCGGACAGTCGGGACTGAAGCTTTCTTT. Protein product: CASSFRTVGTEAFF. Looking up the rest from reference TRBV5-1 and TRBJ1-1 gives the full variable domain: KAGVTQTPRYLIKTRGQQVTLSCSPISGHRSVSWYQQTPGQGLQFLFEYFSETQRNKGNFPGRFSGRQFSNSRSEMNVSTLELGDSALYLCASSFRTVGTEAFFGQGTRLTVV.